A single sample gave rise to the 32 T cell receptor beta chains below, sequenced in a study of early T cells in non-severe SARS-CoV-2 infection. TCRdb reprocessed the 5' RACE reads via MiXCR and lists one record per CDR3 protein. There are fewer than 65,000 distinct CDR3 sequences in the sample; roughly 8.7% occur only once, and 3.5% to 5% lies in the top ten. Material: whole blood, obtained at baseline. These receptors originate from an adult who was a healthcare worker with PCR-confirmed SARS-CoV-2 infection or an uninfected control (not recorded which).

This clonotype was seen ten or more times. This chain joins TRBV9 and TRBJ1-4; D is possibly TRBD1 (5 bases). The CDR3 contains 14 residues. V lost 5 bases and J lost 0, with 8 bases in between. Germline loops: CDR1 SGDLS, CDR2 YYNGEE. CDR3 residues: CASSSTATNEKLFF. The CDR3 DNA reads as TGTGCCAGCAGTTCGACAGCAACTAATGAAAAACTGTTTTTT.

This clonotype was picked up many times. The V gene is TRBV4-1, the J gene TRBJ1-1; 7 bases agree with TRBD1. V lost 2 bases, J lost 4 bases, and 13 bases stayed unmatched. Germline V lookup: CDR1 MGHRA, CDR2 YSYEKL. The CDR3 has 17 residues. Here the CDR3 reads CASSQFLGGAGGTEAFF. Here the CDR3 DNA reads TGCGCCAGCAGCCAATTCCTTGGCGGCGCAGGGGGCACTGAAGCTTTCTTT.

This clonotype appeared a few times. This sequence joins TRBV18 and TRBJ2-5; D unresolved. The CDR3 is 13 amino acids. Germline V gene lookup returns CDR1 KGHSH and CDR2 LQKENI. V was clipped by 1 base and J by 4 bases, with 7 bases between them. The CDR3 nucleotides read TGTGCCAGCTCACCACAGGGAAGAGAGACCCAGTACTTC. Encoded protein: CASSPQGRETQYF.

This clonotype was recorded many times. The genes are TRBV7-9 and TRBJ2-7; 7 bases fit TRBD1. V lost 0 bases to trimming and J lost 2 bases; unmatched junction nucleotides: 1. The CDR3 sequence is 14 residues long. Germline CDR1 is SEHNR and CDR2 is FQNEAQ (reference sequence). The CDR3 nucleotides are TGTGCCAGCAGCTTAGCTACAGGGGCCTACGAGCAGTACTTC. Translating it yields CASSLATGAYEQYF.

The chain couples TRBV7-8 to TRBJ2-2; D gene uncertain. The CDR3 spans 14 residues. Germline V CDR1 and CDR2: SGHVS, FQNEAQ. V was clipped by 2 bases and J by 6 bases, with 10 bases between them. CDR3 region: CASSLSAAPGELFF. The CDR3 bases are TGTGCCAGCAGCTTATCTGCCGCTCCCGGGGAGCTGTTTTTT.

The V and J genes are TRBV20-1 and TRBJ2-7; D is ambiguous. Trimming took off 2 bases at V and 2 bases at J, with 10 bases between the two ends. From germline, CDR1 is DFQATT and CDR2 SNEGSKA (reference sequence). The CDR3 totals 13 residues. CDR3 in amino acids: CSARKAETYEQYF. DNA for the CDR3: TGCAGTGCTAGAAAGGCCGAAACCTACGAGCAGTACTTC.

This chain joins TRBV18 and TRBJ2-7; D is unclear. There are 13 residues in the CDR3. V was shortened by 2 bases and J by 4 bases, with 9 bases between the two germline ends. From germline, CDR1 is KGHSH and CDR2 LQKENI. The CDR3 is CASSPGQPYEQYF. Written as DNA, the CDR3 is TGTGCCAGCTCACCAGGGCAGCCGTACGAGCAGTACTTC. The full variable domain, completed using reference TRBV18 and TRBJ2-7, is NAGVMQNPRHLVRRRGQEARLRCSPMKGHSHVYWYRQLPEEGLKFMVYLQKENIIDESGMPKERFSAEFPKEGPSILRIQQVVRGDSAAYFCASSPGQPYEQYFGPGTRLTVT.

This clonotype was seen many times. CDR3 nucleotides: TGCAGTGCTAGAAGGGACAGGGTATTAGGAACTGAAGCTTTCTTT. This sequence encodes CSARRDRVLGTEAFF. The chain is built from TRBV20-1 and TRBJ1-1; 9 bases are a match to TRBD1. This CDR3 is 15 amino acids long. V shed 2 bases and J 5 bases; nucleotides not matched to a gene: 9. CDR1 is DFQATT and CDR2 is SNEGSKA in the germline V gene (reference sequence).

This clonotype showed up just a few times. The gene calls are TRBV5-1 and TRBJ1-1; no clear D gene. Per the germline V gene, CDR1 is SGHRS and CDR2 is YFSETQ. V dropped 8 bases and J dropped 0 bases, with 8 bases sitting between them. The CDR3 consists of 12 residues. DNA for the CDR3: TGCGCCAGTCAGGATATGAACACTGAAGCTTTCTTT. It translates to CASQDMNTEAFF.

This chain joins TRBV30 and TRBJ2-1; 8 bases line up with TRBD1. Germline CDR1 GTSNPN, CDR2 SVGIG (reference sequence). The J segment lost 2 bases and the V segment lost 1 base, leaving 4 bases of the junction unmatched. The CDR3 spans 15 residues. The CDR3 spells CAWSGQGAAYNEQFF. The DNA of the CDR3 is TGTGCCTGGAGTGGGCAGGGGGCAGCCTACAATGAGCAGTTCTTC. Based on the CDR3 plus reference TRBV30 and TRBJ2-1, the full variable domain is SQTIHQWPATLVQPVGSPLSLECTVEGTSNPNLYWYRQAAGRGLQLLFYSVGIGQISSEVPQNLSASRPQDRQFILSSKKLLLSDSGFYLCAWSGQGAAYNEQFFGPGTRLTVL.

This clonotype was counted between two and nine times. CDR3: CASSYMGDTEAFF. CDR3 sequence (DNA): TGTGCCAGCAGTTACATGGGAGACACTGAAGCTTTCTTT. This chain uses TRBV6-5 with TRBJ1-1; D gene unclear. Trimming pared 2 bases from V and 3 bases from J, leaving 7 bases between. The CDR3 is made up of 13 amino acids. Germline V gene sequence: CDR1 MNHEY, CDR2 SVGAGI.

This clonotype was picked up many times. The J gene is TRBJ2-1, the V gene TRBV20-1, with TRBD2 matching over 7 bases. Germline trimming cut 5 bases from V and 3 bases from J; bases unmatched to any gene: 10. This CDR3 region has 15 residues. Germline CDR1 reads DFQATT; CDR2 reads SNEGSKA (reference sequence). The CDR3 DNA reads TGCAGTGCTCCGGGGATGCGGGAGCACTACAATGAGCAGTTCTTC. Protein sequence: CSAPGMREHYNEQFF.

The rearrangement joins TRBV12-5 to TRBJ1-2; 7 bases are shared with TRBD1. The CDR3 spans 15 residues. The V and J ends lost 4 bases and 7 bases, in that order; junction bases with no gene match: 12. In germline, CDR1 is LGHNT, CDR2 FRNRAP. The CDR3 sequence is CASGSYPDRDFGYTF. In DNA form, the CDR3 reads TGTGCTAGTGGTTCTTACCCAGACAGGGACTTTGGCTACACCTTC.

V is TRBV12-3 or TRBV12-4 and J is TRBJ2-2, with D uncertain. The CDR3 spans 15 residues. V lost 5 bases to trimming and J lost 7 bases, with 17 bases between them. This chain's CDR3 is CASSPRTAGDGELFF. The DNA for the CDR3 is TGTGCCAGCAGTCCCCGGACCGCTGGGGACGGGGAGCTGTTTTTT.

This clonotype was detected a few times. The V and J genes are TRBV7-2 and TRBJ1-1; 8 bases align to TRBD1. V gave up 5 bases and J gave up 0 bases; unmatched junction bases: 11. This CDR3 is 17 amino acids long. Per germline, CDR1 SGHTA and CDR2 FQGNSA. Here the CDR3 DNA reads TGTGCCAGCAGCCCGTGGGACAGGCAGATCATGAACACTGAAGCTTTCTTT. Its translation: CASSPWDRQIMNTEAFF.

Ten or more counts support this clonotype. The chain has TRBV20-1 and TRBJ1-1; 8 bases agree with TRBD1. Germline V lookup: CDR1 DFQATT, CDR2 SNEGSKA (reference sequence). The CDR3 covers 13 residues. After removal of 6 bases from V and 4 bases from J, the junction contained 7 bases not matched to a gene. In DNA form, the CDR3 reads TGCAGTGCGGAACAGGGGGATGGCACTGAAGCTTTCTTT. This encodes CSAEQGDGTEAFF.

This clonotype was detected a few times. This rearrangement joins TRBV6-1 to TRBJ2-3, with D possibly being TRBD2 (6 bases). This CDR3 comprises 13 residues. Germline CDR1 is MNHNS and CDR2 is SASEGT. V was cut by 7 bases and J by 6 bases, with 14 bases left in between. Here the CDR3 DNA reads TGTGCCAGCAAGGAAGGCGGGGCTGATACGCAGTATTTT. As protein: CASKEGGADTQYF.

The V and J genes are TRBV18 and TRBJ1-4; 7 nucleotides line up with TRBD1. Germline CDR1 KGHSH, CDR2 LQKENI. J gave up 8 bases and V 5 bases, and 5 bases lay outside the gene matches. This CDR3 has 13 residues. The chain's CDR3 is CASSAGTVEKLFF. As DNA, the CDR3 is TGTGCCAGCTCAGCTGGGACAGTCGAAAAACTGTTTTTT.

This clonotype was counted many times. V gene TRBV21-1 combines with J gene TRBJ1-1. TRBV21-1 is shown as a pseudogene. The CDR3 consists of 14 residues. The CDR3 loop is CASSKYLVNTEAFF. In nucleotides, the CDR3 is TGTGCCAGCAGCAAATATCTGGTGAACACTGAAGCTTTCTTT.

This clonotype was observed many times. In nucleotides, the CDR3 is TGTGCCAGCTCACCATACCACACTGAAGCTTTCTTT. Encoded protein: CASSPYHTEAFF. V gene TRBV18 combines with J gene TRBJ1-1; no definite D call. The CDR3 extends over 12 amino acids. V dropped 2 bases and J dropped 3 bases, with 4 bases sitting between them. Germline V lookup: CDR1 KGHSH, CDR2 LQKENI.

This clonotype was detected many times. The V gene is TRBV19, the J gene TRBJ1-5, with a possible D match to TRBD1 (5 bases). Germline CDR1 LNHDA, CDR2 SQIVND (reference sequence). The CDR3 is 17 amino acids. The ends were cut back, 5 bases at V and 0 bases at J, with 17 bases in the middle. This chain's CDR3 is CASSPVRARNSNQPQHF. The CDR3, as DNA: TGTGCCAGTAGTCCCGTCAGGGCGAGGAATAGCAATCAGCCCCAGCATTTT.

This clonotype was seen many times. As DNA, the CDR3 is TGTGCCAGCCGCCCCGACGGGCGTGCTAAAGCTTTCTTT. It translates to CASRPDGRAKAFF. V is TRBV7-3 and J is TRBJ1-1; D gene unclear. The CDR3 loop spans 13 amino acids. Trimming shortened V by 8 bases and J by 9 bases, and 19 bases separated the two germline ends. CDR1 and CDR2 (germline): SGHTA, FQGTGA. The entire variable domain, with the rest obtained from reference TRBV7-3 and TRBJ1-1, is as follows: GAGVSQTPSNKVTEKGKYVELRCDPISGHTALYWYRQSLGQGPEFLIYFQGTGAADDSGLPNDRFFAVRPEGSVSTLKIQRTERGDSAVYLCASRPDGRAKAFFGQGTRLTVV.

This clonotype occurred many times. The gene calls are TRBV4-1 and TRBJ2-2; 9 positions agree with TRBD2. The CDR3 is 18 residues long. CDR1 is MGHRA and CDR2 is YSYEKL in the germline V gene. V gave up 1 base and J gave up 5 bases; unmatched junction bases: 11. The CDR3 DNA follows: TGCGCCAGCAGCCAAGTCTTCTCCGCGGGGGGGCCGACCGGGGAGCTGTTTTTT. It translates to CASSQVFSAGGPTGELFF.

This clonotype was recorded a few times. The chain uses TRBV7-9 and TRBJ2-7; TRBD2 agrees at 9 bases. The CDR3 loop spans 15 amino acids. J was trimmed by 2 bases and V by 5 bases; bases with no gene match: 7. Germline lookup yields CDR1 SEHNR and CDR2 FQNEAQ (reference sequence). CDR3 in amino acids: CASSHTSGPTYEQYF. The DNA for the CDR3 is TGTGCCAGCAGCCATACTAGCGGGCCCACCTACGAGCAGTACTTC.

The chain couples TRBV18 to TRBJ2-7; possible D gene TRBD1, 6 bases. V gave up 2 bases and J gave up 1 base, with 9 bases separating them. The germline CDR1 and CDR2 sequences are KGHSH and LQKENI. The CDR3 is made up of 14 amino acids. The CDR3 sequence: CASSPVGQSYEQYF. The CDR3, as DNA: TGTGCCAGCTCACCAGTAGGACAGTCCTACGAGCAGTACTTC.

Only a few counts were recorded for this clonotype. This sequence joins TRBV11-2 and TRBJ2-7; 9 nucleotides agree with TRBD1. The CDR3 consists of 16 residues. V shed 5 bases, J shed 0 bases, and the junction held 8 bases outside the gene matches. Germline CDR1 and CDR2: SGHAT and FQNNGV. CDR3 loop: CASSPLRDRDSYEQYF. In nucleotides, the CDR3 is TGTGCCAGCAGCCCCCTCCGGGACAGGGACTCCTACGAGCAGTACTTC.

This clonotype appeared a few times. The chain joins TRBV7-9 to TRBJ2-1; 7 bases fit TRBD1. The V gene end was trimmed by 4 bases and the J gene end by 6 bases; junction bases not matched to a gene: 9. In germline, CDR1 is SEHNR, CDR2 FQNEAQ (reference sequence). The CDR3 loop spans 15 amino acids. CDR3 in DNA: TGTGCCAGCAGCTCCACTAAGGGGGCGCGCAATGAGCAGTTCTTC. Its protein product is CASSSTKGARNEQFF. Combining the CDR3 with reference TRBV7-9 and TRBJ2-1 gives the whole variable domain DTGVSQNPRHKITKRGQNVTFRCDPISEHNRLYWYRQTLGQGPEFLTYFQNEAQLEKSRLLSDRFSAERPKGSFSTLEIQRTEQGDSAMYLCASSSTKGARNEQFFGPGTRLTVL.

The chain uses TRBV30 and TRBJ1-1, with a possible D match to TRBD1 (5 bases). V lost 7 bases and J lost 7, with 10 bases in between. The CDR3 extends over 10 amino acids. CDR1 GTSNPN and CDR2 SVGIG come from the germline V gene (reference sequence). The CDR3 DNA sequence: TGTGCCTTTAGACAGCTTGAAGCTTTCTTT. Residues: CAFRQLEAFF. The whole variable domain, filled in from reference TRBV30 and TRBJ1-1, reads SQTIHQWPATLVQPVGSPLSLECTVEGTSNPNLYWYRQAAGRGLQLLFYSVGIGQISSEVPQNLSASRPQDRQFILSSKKLLLSDSGFYLCAFRQLEAFFGQGTRLTVV.

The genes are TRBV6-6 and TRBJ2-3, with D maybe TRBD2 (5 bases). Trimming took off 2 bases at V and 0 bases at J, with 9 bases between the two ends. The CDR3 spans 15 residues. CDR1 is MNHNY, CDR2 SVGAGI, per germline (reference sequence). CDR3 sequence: CASSYPWESTDTQYF. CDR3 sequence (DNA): TGTGCCAGCAGTTACCCCTGGGAGAGCACAGATACGCAGTATTTT.

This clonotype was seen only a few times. Written as DNA, the CDR3 is TGTGCCAGCAGTGAATTGGGCTCCAGGGGCCACGAGCAGTACTTC. Protein: CASSELGSRGHEQYF. V usage is TRBV2 and J usage is TRBJ2-7; tentatively, D is TRBD1 (6 bases). CDR1 and CDR2 from the germline V gene are SNHLY and FYNNEI. V was pared by 2 bases and J by 5 bases, with 16 bases between. The CDR3 loop spans 15 amino acids.

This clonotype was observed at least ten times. The CDR3 DNA sequence: TGTGCCAGCAGTGGGGGAAGGTACAATGAGCAGTTCTTC. It is translated as CASSGGRYNEQFF. The V call is TRBV12-3 or TRBV12-4, the J call TRBJ2-1; D might be TRBD1 or TRBD2, each matching 5 bases. The CDR3 spans 13 residues. Between the trimmed V and J ends, which lost 5 bases and 4 bases, there was a span of 9 bases.

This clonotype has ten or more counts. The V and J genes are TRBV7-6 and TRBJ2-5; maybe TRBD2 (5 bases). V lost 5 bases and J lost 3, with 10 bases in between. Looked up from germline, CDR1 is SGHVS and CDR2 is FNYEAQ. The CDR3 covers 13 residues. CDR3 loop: CASSRGRKETQYF. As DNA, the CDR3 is TGTGCCAGCAGCCGGGGTAGAAAAGAGACCCAGTACTTC.